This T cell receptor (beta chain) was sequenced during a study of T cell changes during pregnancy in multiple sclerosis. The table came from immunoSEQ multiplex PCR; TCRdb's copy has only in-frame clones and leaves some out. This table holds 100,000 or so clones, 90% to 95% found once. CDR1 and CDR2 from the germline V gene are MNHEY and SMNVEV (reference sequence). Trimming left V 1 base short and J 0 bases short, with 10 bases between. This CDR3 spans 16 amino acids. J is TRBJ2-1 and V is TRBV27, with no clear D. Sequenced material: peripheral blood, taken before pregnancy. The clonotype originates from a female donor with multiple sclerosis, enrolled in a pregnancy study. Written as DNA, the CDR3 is TGTGCCAGCAGTTTATTTTCCCTGAGCTCCTACAATGAGCAGTTCTTC. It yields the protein CASSLFSLSSYNEQFF.